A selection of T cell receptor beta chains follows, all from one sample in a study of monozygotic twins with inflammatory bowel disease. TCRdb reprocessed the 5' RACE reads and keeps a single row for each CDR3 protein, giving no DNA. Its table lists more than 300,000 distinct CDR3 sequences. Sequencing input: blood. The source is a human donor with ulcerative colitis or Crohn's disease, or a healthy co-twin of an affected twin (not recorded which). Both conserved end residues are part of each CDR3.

CASRLGEPNEQFF	TRBV7-9	TRBJ2-1
CATSDSSPLASTGELFF	TRBV24-1	TRBJ2-2
CASSYRGVNTEAFF	TRBV6-2/TRBV6-3	TRBJ1-1
CSARGGLGGGTTDTQYF	TRBV20-1	TRBJ2-3
CASSVNLWISDEQYF	TRBV11-2	TRBJ2-7
CASSLAGEKLFF	TRBV5-1	TRBJ1-4
CSASRLAGGLYNEQFF	TRBV20-1	TRBJ2-1
CASSPDKGFGYNEQFF	TRBV11-1	TRBJ2-1
CASSLALAGGGSYEQYF	TRBV7-2	TRBJ2-7
CASSPRRSAFYYEQYF	TRBV3-1	TRBJ2-7
CASSPTYQGSYQPQHF	TRBV18	TRBJ1-5
CASAYLNGQMNTEAFF	TRBV6-2/TRBV6-3	TRBJ1-1
CASSSPGQPSEQYF	TRBV5-6	TRBJ2-7
CSARTSVNTGELFF	TRBV20-1	TRBJ2-2
CASSHWASGVTGTDTQYF	TRBV7-3	TRBJ2-3
CASSPVLDDHSQETQYF	TRBV4-3	TRBJ2-5
CASSETAYEQYF	TRBV2	TRBJ2-7
CASSLAKGQEDEKLFF	TRBV7-6	TRBJ1-4
CAWSFGGRLSGELFF	TRBV30	TRBJ2-2